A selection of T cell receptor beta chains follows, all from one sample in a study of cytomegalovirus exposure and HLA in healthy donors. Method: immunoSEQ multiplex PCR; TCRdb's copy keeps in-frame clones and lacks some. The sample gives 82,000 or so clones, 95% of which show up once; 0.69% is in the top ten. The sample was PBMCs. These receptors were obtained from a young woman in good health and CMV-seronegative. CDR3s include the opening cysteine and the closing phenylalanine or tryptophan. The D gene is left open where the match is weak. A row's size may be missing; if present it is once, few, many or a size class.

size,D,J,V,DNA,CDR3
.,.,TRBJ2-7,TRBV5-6,TGTGCCAGCAGCTTGTTGGGGCAGGGGCGCTCCTACGAGCAGTACTTC,CASSLLGQGRSYEQYF
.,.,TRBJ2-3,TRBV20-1,TGCAGTGCCCCCCCGGATACGCAGTATTTT,CSAPPDTQYF
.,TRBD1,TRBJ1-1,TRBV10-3,TGTGCCATCAGTAGGACAGGGGACACTGAAGCTTTCTTT,CAISRTGDTEAFF
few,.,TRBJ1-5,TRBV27,TGTGCCAGCAGTTTAATCGGGGGCAATCAGCCCCAGCATTTT,CASSLIGGNQPQHF
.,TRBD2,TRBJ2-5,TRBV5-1,TGCGCCAGCAGCGAACCGGGACTAGGAAAAGAGACCCAGTACTTC,CASSEPGLGKETQYF
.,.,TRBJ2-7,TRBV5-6,TGTGCCAGCAGCTTGATGGCAAAGCAGTACTTC,CASSLMAKQYF
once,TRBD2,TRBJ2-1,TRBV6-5,TGTGCCAGCAGTTACGCGGGGGGGTACAATGAGCAGTTCTTC,CASSYAGGYNEQFF
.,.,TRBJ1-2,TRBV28,TGTGCGGCGGAGAGGGAAGGGCTTCGTGGCTACACCTTC,CAAEREGLRGYTF
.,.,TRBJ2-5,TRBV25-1,TGTGCCAGCAGTGTGTACTTCGGAGAGACCCAGTACTTC,CASSVYFGETQYF
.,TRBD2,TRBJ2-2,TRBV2,TGTGCCAGCAGTGGAACCGGGGGGATCACCGGGGAGCTGTTTTTT,CASSGTGGITGELFF
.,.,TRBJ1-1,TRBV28,TGTGCCAGCAGTTTATCAATTACAGGGTCGGGCACTGAAGCTTTCTTT,CASSLSITGSGTEAFF
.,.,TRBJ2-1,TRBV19,TGTGCCAGTCGTGCGGGGCAGGGCCCCTACAATGAGCAGTTCTTC,CASRAGQGPYNEQFF
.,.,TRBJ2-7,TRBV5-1,TGCGCCAGCAGCCCCTCGGGGGCCTACGAGCAGTACTTC,CASSPSGAYEQYF
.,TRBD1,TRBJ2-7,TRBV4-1,TGCGCCAGCAGCCAAGATCGGAGACAGGGAACCTACGAGCAGTACTTC,CASSQDRRQGTYEQYF
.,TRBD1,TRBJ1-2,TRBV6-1,TGTGCCAGCAGTCCTTTACAGGGGAGGAACTATGGCTACACCTTC,CASSPLQGRNYGYTF
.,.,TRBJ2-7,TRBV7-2,TGTGCCAGCAGCTTGGCCGACGAGCAGTACTTC,CASSLADEQYF
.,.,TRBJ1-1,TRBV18,TGTGCCAGCCACGGCGCCCAGGTACAGAACACTGAAGCTTTCTTT,CASHGAQVQNTEAFF
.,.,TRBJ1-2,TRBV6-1,TGTGCCAGCACCCAGCAGGGAGGCTATGGCTACACCTTC,CASTQQGGYGYTF
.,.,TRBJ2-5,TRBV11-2,TGTGCCAGCAGCGTACAGGGCCTGGAGACCCAGTACTTC,CASSVQGLETQYF
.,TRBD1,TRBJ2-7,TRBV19,TGTGCCAGTAAAGGGGTAGAGACAGGGGAAGGCGAGCAGTACTTC,CASKGVETGEGEQYF
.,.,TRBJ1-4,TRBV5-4,TGTGCCAGCAGCTCCCAGGGGCAGGGAAATGAAAAACTGTTTTTT,CASSSQGQGNEKLFF
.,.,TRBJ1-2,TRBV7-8,TGTGCCAGCAGCCCCCGTTCTAGGTCTCGAGCTAACTATGGCTACACCTTC,CASSPRSRSRANYGYTF
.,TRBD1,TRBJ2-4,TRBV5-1,TGCGCCAGCAGCGCTCTCGGACAGGGGATGACCAAAAACATTCAGTACTTC,CASSALGQGMTKNIQYF
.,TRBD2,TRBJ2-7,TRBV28,TGTGCCAGCAGGTTAGCGGGGAGCTCCTACGAGCAGTACTTC,CASRLAGSSYEQYF
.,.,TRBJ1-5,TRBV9,TGTGCCAGCAGCGTAGAGGGGGACCAGCCCCAGCATTTT,CASSVEGDQPQHF
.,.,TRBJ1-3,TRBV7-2,TGTGCCAGCAGCTTGACAGGCTCTGGAAACACCATATATTTT,CASSLTGSGNTIYF
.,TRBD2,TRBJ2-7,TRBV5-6,TGTGCCAGCAGCCGTGCCGGGACGGGAGGCGAGCAGTACTTC,CASSRAGTGGEQYF
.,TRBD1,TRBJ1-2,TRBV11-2,TGTGCCAGCAGATCAGGGGGCGCCGGTGGCTACACCTTC,CASRSGGAGGYTF
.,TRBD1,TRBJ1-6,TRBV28,TGTGCCAGCAGTCTTACAGGGGGCGGTAATTCACCCCTCCACTTT,CASSLTGGGNSPLHF
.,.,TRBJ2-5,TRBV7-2,TGTGCCAGCAGCGCGTACCAAGAGACCCAGTACTTC,CASSAYQETQYF
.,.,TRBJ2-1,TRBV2,TGTGCCAGCACGTCAGGGCGTGAGCAGTTCTTC,CASTSGREQFF
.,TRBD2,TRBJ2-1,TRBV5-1,TGCGCCAGCAGCCCTAGCGGGGGATACAATGAGCAGTTCTTC,CASSPSGGYNEQFF
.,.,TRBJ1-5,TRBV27,TGTGCCAGCAGTTTATCCCGGGGAAGCAATCAGCCCCAGCATTTT,CASSLSRGSNQPQHF
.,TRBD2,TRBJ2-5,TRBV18,TGTGCCAGCTCACATGCCCCCGGGACTAGCGGGAGGTCCCAGTACTTC,CASSHAPGTSGRSQYF
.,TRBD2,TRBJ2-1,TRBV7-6,TGTGCCAGCGGACTAGCCACTTCCTACAATGAGCAGTTCTTC,CASGLATSYNEQFF
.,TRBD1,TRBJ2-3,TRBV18,TGTGCCAGCCCTGGACAGGGCACAGATACGCAGTATTTT,CASPGQGTDTQYF
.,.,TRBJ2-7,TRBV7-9,TGTGCCAGCAGCGCCAAGACGGGACACCGGAGCTCCTACGAGCAGTACTTC,CASSAKTGHRSSYEQYF